This T cell receptor beta chain is from a study of blood T cell repertoires in COVID-19 (TCRdb year 2020). Study-wide context: Samples from collaborators originated in the United States, Italy and Spain and spanned both the acute and convalescent phases of COVID-19. The prospective study material was composed of cDNA or gDNA derived from T cells, B-cell-depleted T cells, or PBMCs. The dataset comprised deeply sampled blood TCRbeta repertoires from subjects exposed to, actively infected with, or recovered from COVID-19. The repertoires were released in a freely available public database intended as a resource for research on the immune response to SARS-CoV-2. Samples came from the ongoing ImmuneRACE study (first 160 participants) plus 1,254 subjects from 6 global collaborators. Nearly every sample came with metadata listing a de-identified subject ID, COVID-19 status, age in years and sex. Where HLA class I and class II types were available, the types were taken from metadata supplied by the sample provider, not from assay-based typing. General conclusions and limits of the study: How much clinical and demographic metadata was included differed by source and by participant, and the metadata was provided uncurated.

A word on this clone: Which antigen it targets is not known. One base away there is no much larger clone; base qualities are not given.

Trimming at the junction amounts to 9 bases on V and 0 bases on J, and the germline ends lie 21 bases apart. Taken from cysteine to phenylalanine, the CDR3 has 16 residues. The DNA shown is the 48-base CDR3, in frame from base 1. The germline V gene encodes CDR1 SGDLS and CDR2 YYNGEE. TCRbeta CDR3 regions were amplified from genomic DNA by means of the immunoSEQ Assay, a bias-controlled multiplex PCR. Per the source publication's procedure: The number of nucleated cells in each sample was estimated from the amplification of reference gene primers within the assay. To quantify the absolute abundance of each unique TCRbeta CDR3 rearrangement, sequence reads were collapsed and filtered. For each sample, productive Simpson clonality was calculated as the square root of Simpson's diversity index across productive rearrangements. TCRdb carries this immuneACCESS record with in-frame sequences only. Its versions omit some clonotypes, under half of them owing to an unresolved V gene in the studies checked, with the rest unexplained. The V and J calls and clone size are taken from that table; D and trimming were inferred from the DNA. The sample includes tens of thousands of clones, with more than 75% observed a single time. Less than 20% of the sample is held by the ten biggest clonotypes.

The collaborating institutions used their own protocols to collect whole blood in K2EDTA tubes. Collaborator samples were shipped for TCRbeta analysis as frozen whole blood, isolated PBMCs, or DNA extracted from either sample type. The source material was peripheral blood. The TCR sequence derives from a woman older than 75 with active or convalescent COVID-19. The rearranged segments are TRBV9 and TRBJ1-1, with the D gene not clear enough to name. The DNA sequence follows: TGTGCCACTCCGAGGAACTGCCCACTCTTGAACACTGAAGCTTTCTTT. It specifies CATPRNCPLLNTEAFF.